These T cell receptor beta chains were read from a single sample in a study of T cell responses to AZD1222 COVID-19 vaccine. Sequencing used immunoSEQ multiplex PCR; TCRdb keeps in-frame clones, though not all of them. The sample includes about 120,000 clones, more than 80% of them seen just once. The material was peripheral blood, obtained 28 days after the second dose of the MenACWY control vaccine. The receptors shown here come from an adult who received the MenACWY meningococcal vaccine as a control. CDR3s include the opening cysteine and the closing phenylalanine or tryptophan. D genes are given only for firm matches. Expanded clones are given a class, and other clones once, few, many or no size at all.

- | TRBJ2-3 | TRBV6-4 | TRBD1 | TGTGCCAGCAGTGACTCCCAGGGGGCCCCCACAGATACGCAGTATTTT | CASSDSQGAPTDTQYF
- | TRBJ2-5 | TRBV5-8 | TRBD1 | TGTGCCAGCAGCTTGTTGGGGACAGGAAAGTACCAAGAGACCCAGTACTTC | CASSLLGTGKYQETQYF
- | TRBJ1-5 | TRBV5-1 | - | TGCGCCAGCAGCTTGGGAGGAAGTGAGCCCCAGCATTTT | CASSLGGSEPQHF
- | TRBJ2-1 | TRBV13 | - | TGTGCCAGCAGCCCCCCCGCGTGGAATGAGCAGTTCTTC | CASSPPAWNEQFF
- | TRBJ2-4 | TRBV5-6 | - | TGTGCCAGCAGCTTAGGGGCCCGAAACATTCAGTACTTC | CASSLGARNIQYF
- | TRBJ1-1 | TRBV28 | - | TGTGCCAGCAGTTCTACCGCCCCATGGGAGTGGAAGAACACTGAAGCTTTCTTT | CASSSTAPWEWKNTEAFF
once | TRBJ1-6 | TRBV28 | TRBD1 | TGTGCCAGCAGTTTCTTAGGGGGCAGGTCGCCCCTCCACTTT | CASSFLGGRSPLHF
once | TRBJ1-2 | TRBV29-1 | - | TGCAGCGTTGAAGCGGGCAGTCGCTATGGCTACACCTTC | CSVEAGSRYGYTF
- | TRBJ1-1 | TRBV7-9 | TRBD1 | TGTGCCAGCAGCTTGGGTGACAGGGAGAACACTGAAGCTTTCTTT | CASSLGDRENTEAFF
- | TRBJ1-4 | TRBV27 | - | TGTGCCAGCAGTTTATCCAAGATAGAAAAACTGTTTTTT | CASSLSKIEKLFF
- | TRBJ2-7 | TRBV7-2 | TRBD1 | TGTGCCAGCAGCTTAGCCCTTTTTGGGACAGGGGCCAACGAGCAGTACTTC | CASSLALFGTGANEQYF
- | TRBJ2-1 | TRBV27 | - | TGTGCCAGCAGTCCGGGACATAATGAGCAGTTCTTC | CASSPGHNEQFF
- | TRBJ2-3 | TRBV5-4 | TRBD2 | TGTGCCAGCAGCTTGCATCGCCAAAGCGGGGGGATTAGCACAGATACGCAGTATTTT | CASSLHRQSGGISTDTQYF
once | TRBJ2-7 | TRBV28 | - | TGTGCCAGCAGTTCGAGGGGGATCTCCTACGAGCAGTACTTC | CASSSRGISYEQYF
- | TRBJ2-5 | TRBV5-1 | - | TGCGCCAGCAGCTTACAGGAACGTCAAGAGACCCAGTACTTC | CASSLQERQETQYF
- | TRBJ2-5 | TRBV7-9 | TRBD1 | TGTGCCAGCAGCTTACGTTCAGGGGGCGAAGAGACCCAGTACTTC | CASSLRSGGEETQYF
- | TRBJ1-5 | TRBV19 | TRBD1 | TGTGCCAGTTACGACAGGGCTAGCAATCAGCCCCAGCATTTT | CASYDRASNQPQHF
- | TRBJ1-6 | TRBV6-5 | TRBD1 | TGTGCCAGCACTCCCTGGGGGACAGGGTCCTCACCCCTCCACTTT | CASTPWGTGSSPLHF
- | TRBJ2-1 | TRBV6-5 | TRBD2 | TGTGCCAGCAGCAGGACTAGCGGGGGGGCCGATGAGCAGTTCTTC | CASSRTSGGADEQFF
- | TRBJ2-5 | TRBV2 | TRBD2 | TGTGCCAGCAGTGTCCCTAGCGGGGGGGCGAAAGAGACCCAGTACTTC | CASSVPSGGAKETQYF